A single sample is the source of the 27 T cell receptor beta chains below, sequenced in a study of Ad26.COV2.S vaccination and SARS-CoV-2 variants. TCRdb's table, derived via immunoSEQ multiplex PCR, lists solely in-frame clones and lacks some. Here the sample spans over 110,000 clones, approximately 90% being singletons. Source: peripheral blood, taken after recovery from COVID-19. These receptors originate from a human donor who had recovered from COVID-19.

V and J are TRBV3-1 (or the pseudogene TRBV3-2) and TRBJ2-5, with 8 bases that match TRBD2. The CDR3 is made up of 16 amino acids. Germline lookup yields CDR1 LGHDT and CDR2 YNNKEL (reference sequence). Trimming at V came to 1 base and at J to 5 bases, leaving 9 bases not matched to a gene. CDR3 region: CASSQGRSGGGETQYF. The CDR3 bases are TGTGCCAGCAGCCAAGGGAGGAGCGGGGGTGGGGAGACCCAGTACTTC.

This clone was counted a single time. This chain links TRBV9 with TRBJ1-5; D remains ambiguous. V was shortened by 0 bases and J by 6 bases, with 19 bases between the two germline ends. CDR1 SGDLS and CDR2 YYNGEE come from the germline V gene. CDR3 length: 17 amino acids. The CDR3 here is CASSVGFRPPITQPQHF. The CDR3 nucleotides read TGTGCCAGCAGCGTAGGTTTTCGGCCACCTATTACTCAGCCCCAGCATTTT.

V usage is TRBV3-1 (or the pseudogene TRBV3-2) and J usage is TRBJ1-2; D is perhaps TRBD1 (6 bases). Trimming removed 3 bases from V and 3 bases from J, with 8 bases in between. CDR1 and CDR2 (germline): LGHDT, YNNKEL (reference sequence). There are 13 residues in the CDR3. For the CDR3, the DNA is TGTGCCAGCAGCCATCGGACAGACTATGGCTACACCTTC. Residues: CASSHRTDYGYTF.

The J gene is TRBJ1-2, the V gene TRBV4-3, with no clear D. Germline CDR1 reads LGHNA; CDR2 reads YSLEER. Trimming took off 1 base at V and 2 bases at J, with 14 bases between the two ends. CDR3 length: 16 residues. The CDR3 nucleotides are TGCGCCAGCAGCCAAGGGACCTCGCCGGGAAACTATGGCTACACCTTC. This translates into CASSQGTSPGNYGYTF.

The CDR3 DNA sequence: TGTGCCAGCAGCCCAGGGACAGGGGACTCCTACGAGCAGTACTTC. As protein: CASSPGTGDSYEQYF. The chain has TRBV11-2 and TRBJ2-7; TRBD1 aligns across 10 bases. V shed 5 bases and J 0 bases; nucleotides not matched to a gene: 4. Germline V CDR1 and CDR2: SGHAT, FQNNGV. CDR3 length: 15 residues.

The chain recombines TRBV4-3 with TRBJ1-4; TRBD1 agrees at 7 bases. The CDR3 spans 13 residues. The V and J ends lost 0 bases and 13 bases, in that order; junction bases with no gene match: 5. Germline lookup yields CDR1 LGHNA and CDR2 YSLEER. CDR3 in amino acids: CASSQDRTGRLFF. The CDR3 DNA follows: TGCGCCAGCAGCCAAGATAGGACAGGACGACTGTTTTTT.

This chain connects TRBV7-9 to TRBJ1-2; D gene ambiguous. Germline values: CDR1 SEHNR, CDR2 FQNEAQ (reference sequence). With 3 bases removed from V and 2 bases from J, the gap between germline ends came to 10 bases. This CDR3 spans 14 amino acids. The CDR3 loop is CASSFRESNYGYTF. CDR3 nucleotides: TGTGCCAGCAGCTTTCGGGAGTCCAACTATGGCTACACCTTC. The variable domain in full, completed from reference TRBV7-9 and TRBJ1-2, reads DTGVSQNPRHKITKRGQNVTFRCDPISEHNRLYWYRQTLGQGPEFLTYFQNEAQLEKSRLLSDRFSAERPKGSFSTLEIQRTEQGDSAMYLCASSFRESNYGYTFGSGTRLTVV.

V and J are TRBV19 and TRBJ1-5; D remains unclear. This CDR3 has 14 amino acids. The ends were cut back, 2 bases at V and 3 bases at J, with 8 bases in the middle. Germline values: CDR1 LNHDA, CDR2 SQIVND (reference sequence). CDR3 in amino acids: CASSISRPNQPQHF. CDR3 bases: TGTGCCAGTAGTATATCACGACCCAATCAGCCCCAGCATTTT. The full variable domain, completed using reference TRBV19 and TRBJ1-5, is DGGITQSPKYLFRKEGQNVTLSCEQNLNHDAMYWYRQDPGQGLRLIYYSQIVNDFQKGDIAEGYSVSREKKESFPLTVTSAQKNPTAFYLCASSISRPNQPQHFGDGTRLSIL.

The chain is built from TRBV7-2 and TRBJ2-1, with 9 bases that match TRBD2. In germline, CDR1 is SGHTA, CDR2 FQGNSA. The CDR3 covers 14 residues. V lost 2 bases, J lost 5 bases, and 1 base stayed unmatched. The CDR3 is CASSLSGGHNEQFF. CDR3 DNA sequence: TGTGCCAGCAGCTTAAGCGGGGGGCACAATGAGCAGTTCTTC.

CDR3 sequence reads: CASSTGAYEQYF. The CDR3 coding sequence is TGTGCCAGCTCCACCGGGGCCTACGAGCAGTACTTC. The chain uses TRBV28 and TRBJ2-7, with D possibly matching TRBD2 (5 bases). Trimming took off 8 bases at V and 2 bases at J, with 10 bases between the two ends. The germline V gene has CDR1 MDHEN and CDR2 SYDVKM. CDR3 length: 12 residues.

This chain joins TRBV7-8 and TRBJ1-1; possibly TRBD1 for D (6 bases). Trimming removed 3 bases from V and 6 bases from J, with 11 bases in between. The CDR3 has 13 residues. Per the germline V gene, CDR1 is SGHVS and CDR2 is FQNEAQ. As DNA, the CDR3 is TGTGCCAGCAGCTTTACAGGGAGGGCTGAAGCTTTCTTT. Its protein is CASSFTGRAEAFF. Full variable domain (outside the CDR3, taken from reference TRBV7-8 and TRBJ1-1): GAGVSQSPRYKVAKRGQDVALRCDPISGHVSLFWYQQALGQGPEFLTYFQNEAQLDKSGLPSDRFFAERPEGSVSTLKIQRTQQEDSAVYLCASSFTGRAEAFFGQGTRLTVV.

The genes are TRBV28 and TRBJ1-2, with D hard to call. The V end was cut by 6 bases, the J end by 5 bases, with 16 bases between. Germline-derived CDR1 and CDR2 are MDHEN and SYDVKM. This CDR3 contains 14 residues. CDR3 sequence: CASSIGRFPYGYTF. The CDR3, as DNA: TGTGCCAGCAGCATCGGACGGTTCCCTTATGGCTACACCTTC.

This sequence joins TRBV11-2 and TRBJ1-1; possible D gene TRBD1, 6 bases. This CDR3 contains 13 residues. Germline V gives CDR1 SGHAT, CDR2 FQNNGV. V lost 6 bases to trimming and J lost 4 bases, with 12 bases between them. CDR3: CASSSTGATEAFF. DNA for the CDR3: TGTGCCAGCAGTTCGACGGGGGCCACTGAAGCTTTCTTT.

This chain joins TRBV30 and TRBJ1-3, with TRBD1 identical over 8 bases. Germline V gene lookup returns CDR1 GTSNPN and CDR2 SVGIG (reference sequence). V dropped 5 bases and J dropped 3; count of bases not matched to a gene: 6. The CDR3 is 14 residues long. The CDR3, as DNA: TGTGCCTGGGGGTCAGGGGGCCTTGGAAACACCATATATTTT. Its protein product is CAWGSGGLGNTIYF.

In the case of this clone: Different DNA sequences within this sample yield the same CDR3. The V and J genes are TRBV19 and TRBJ2-7; TRBD2 might be the D (5 bases). Trimming cost V 6 bases and J 0 bases, with 9 bases left between them. The CDR3 totals 13 residues. The germline gives CDR1 LNHDA, CDR2 SQIVND (reference sequence). The CDR3 loop is CASSLGLSYEQYF. CDR3 DNA sequence: TGTGCCAGTAGCCTCGGACTCTCCTACGAGCAGTACTTC.

This sequence joins TRBV28 and TRBJ1-2; 8 bases map to TRBD1. This CDR3 has 15 residues. Germline values: CDR1 MDHEN, CDR2 SYDVKM. Unmatched junction bases numbered 11, after V lost 3 bases and J lost 8 bases. The CDR3 coding sequence is TGTGCCAGCAGTTTTGGGGACAGGTTAATTTGGGGCTACACCTTC. This encodes CASSFGDRLIWGYTF.

V is TRBV5-4 and J is TRBJ2-5; D ambiguous. The germline V gene has CDR1 SGHNT and CDR2 YYREEE (reference sequence). V was pared by 5 bases and J by 2 bases, with 7 bases between. The CDR3 runs 12 residues. The CDR3 loop reads CASSPEQETQYF. The CDR3 DNA follows: TGTGCCAGCAGTCCTGAGCAAGAGACCCAGTACTTC. The full variable domain, with the rest looked up from reference TRBV5-4 and TRBJ2-5, is ETGVTQSPTHLIKTRGQQVTLRCSSQSGHNTVSWYQQALGQGPQFIFQYYREEENGRGNFPPRFSGLQFPNYSSELNVNALELDDSALYLCASSPEQETQYFGPGTRLLVL.

The chain couples TRBV6-5 to TRBJ2-1, with 8 positions matching TRBD1. V trimming: 6 bases; J trimming: 5 bases; junction bases outside the gene matches: 9. This CDR3 has 15 amino acids. Germline CDR1 MNHEY, CDR2 SVGAGI. The CDR3 is CASRPDRGFNNEQFF. The CDR3 DNA follows: TGTGCCAGCAGGCCCGACAGGGGTTTCAACAATGAGCAGTTCTTC.

The chain joins TRBV6-2 or TRBV6-3 to TRBJ2-1; no definite D call. The germline V gene has CDR1 MNHEY and CDR2 SVGEGT. The CDR3 is made up of 11 amino acids. V lost 0 bases and J 11 bases, leaving 5 bases between the germline ends. CDR3 bases: TGTGCCAGCAGTTACTCTTTGAAGCAGTTCTTC. Translated, it gives CASSYSLKQFF.

The genes are TRBV15 and TRBJ2-7; D ambiguous. Germline CDR1 and CDR2: LNHNV and YYDKDF (reference sequence). The length of the CDR3 is 14 residues. V lost 0 bases, J lost 9 bases, and 15 bases lay in between. CDR3 nucleotide sequence: TGTGCCACCAGCAGAGATCCCACGAGTATTGCGCAGTACTTC. Protein product: CATSRDPTSIAQYF.

The gene calls are TRBV14 and TRBJ1-6; possible D gene TRBD1, 5 bases. The ends were cut back, 0 bases at V and 10 bases at J, with 13 bases in the middle. The CDR3 extends over 15 amino acids. Germline V gene data show CDR1 as SGHDN and CDR2 as FVKESK. In DNA, the CDR3 is TGTGCCAGCAGCCAAGATAAGGGGTCTGGATCACCCCTCCACTTT. It is translated as CASSQDKGSGSPLHF.

This clone came up a few times. The chain uses TRBV12-3 or TRBV12-4 and TRBJ1-5; D call uncertain. The length of the CDR3 is 12 residues. V was shortened by 5 bases and J by 5 bases, with 7 bases between the two germline ends. The chain's CDR3 is CASSALYQPQHF. CDR3 nucleotides: TGTGCCAGCAGTGCCCTTTATCAGCCCCAGCATTTT.

This clone appeared a single time. The chain carries TRBV20-1 and TRBJ1-2; D gene ambiguous. The CDR3 is 11 amino acids. Germline V gene lookup returns CDR1 DFQATT and CDR2 SNEGSKA (reference sequence). The DNA of the CDR3 is TGCAGAGACCGGGAATACTATGGCTACACCTTC. It yields the protein CRDREYYGYTF.

The rearrangement uses TRBV11-2 and TRBJ1-2; D gene unclear. Germline V CDR1 and CDR2: SGHAT, FQNNGV. Trimming stripped 0 bases from V and 4 bases from J, with 12 bases between. The CDR3 sequence is 15 residues long. CDR3 loop: CASSLEWQETYGYTF. For the CDR3, the DNA is TGTGCCAGCAGCTTAGAGTGGCAGGAAACCTATGGCTACACCTTC. The complete variable domain, with remaining parts taken from reference TRBV11-2 and TRBJ1-2, reads EAGVAQSPRYKIIEKRQSVAFWCNPISGHATLYWYQQILGQGPKLLIQFQNNGVVDDSQLPKDRFSAERLKGVDSTLKIQPAKLEDSAVYLCASSLEWQETYGYTFGSGTRLTVV.

The chain employs TRBV5-1 and TRBJ2-3; TRBD2 matches 7 bases. Germline CDR1 is SGHRS and CDR2 is YFSETQ. This CDR3 spans 15 amino acids. V lost 6 bases to trimming and J lost 1 base; unmatched junction nucleotides: 8. The CDR3 loop reads CASKFLADRTDTQYF. For the CDR3, the DNA is TGCGCCAGCAAGTTTCTAGCGGATCGCACAGATACGCAGTATTTT.

V gene TRBV4-3 combines with J gene TRBJ2-2; TRBD2 is a possible D gene (6 bases). Per the germline V gene, CDR1 is LGHNA and CDR2 is YSLEER. This CDR3 is 14 amino acids long. The germline V and J ends were trimmed by 2 bases and 6 bases, with 10 bases remaining between them. Written as DNA, the CDR3 is TGCGCCAGCAGCCAACGACTAGGCGCCGGGGAGCTGTTTTTT. Translated: CASSQRLGAGELFF.

This chain links TRBV19 with TRBJ2-1; D possibly uses TRBD1 or TRBD2 (5 bases each). Trimming removed 0 bases from V and 10 bases from J, with 13 bases in between. Germline V gene data show CDR1 as LNHDA and CDR2 as SQIVND (reference sequence). The CDR3 runs to 14 residues. Here the CDR3 reads CASSIDQGPSEQFF. CDR3 DNA: TGTGCCAGTAGTATAGATCAGGGACCCTCCGAGCAGTTCTTC.